The TCR beta chain under discussion was sequenced for a study of cytomegalovirus exposure and HLA in healthy donors. The PCR contained 60 Vbeta and 13 Jbeta primers. The repertoire was sequenced with immunoSEQ multiplex PCR; TCRdb's copy has only in-frame clones and lacks some. The sample includes 120,000 to 150,000 clones, around 57% of them seen just once. The V end lost 2 bases, the J end lost 3 bases, and 8 bases lay between the germline ends. CDR1 is SEHNR, CDR2 FQNEAQ, per germline (reference sequence). The CDR3 consists of 14 residues. The rearrangement joins TRBV7-9 to TRBJ1-5, with D tentatively TRBD1 (5 bases). This TCR was recovered from a male donor in good health and CMV-seronegative. Sequencing was done on a sample of PBMCs. For the CDR3, the DNA is TGTGCCAGCAGCTTACAGGGTTTCAATCAGCCCCAGCATTTT. It codes for CASSLQGFNQPQHF.